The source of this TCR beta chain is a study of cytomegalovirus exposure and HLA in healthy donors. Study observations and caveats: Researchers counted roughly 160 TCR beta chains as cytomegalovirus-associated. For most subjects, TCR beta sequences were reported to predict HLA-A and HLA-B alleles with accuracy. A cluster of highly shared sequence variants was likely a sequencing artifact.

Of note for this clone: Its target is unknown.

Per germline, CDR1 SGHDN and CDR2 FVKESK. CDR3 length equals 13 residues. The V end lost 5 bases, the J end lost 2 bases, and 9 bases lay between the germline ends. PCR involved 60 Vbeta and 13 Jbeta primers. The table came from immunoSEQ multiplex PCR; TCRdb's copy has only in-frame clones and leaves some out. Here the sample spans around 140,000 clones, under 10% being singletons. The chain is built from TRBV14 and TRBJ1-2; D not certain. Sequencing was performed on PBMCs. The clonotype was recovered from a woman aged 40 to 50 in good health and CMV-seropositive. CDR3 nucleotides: TGTGCCAGCAGCGAAGGGCGGAACTATGGCTACACCTTC. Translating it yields CASSEGRNYGYTF.